One sample yielded the 25 T cell receptor beta chains listed below, sequenced in a study of T cell repertoires in cytomegalovirus infection. TCRdb recomputed calls from the reads with MiXCR, one row per CDR3 protein. The sample yields 300,000 or so distinct CDR3 sequences, around 25% seen once. The sequencing input was PBMCs. The receptors originated from a human donor in good health (CMV status not recorded). Some clones in this sample may be carry-over from other donors' samples.

This clonotype has just a few counts. The genes are TRBV7-9 and TRBJ2-3; D is undetermined. Germline CDR1 and CDR2: SEHNR and FQNEAQ (reference sequence). The CDR3 length is 14 residues. The V end was cut by 1 base, the J end by 2 bases, with 7 bases between. The CDR3 loop is CASSLEAYTDTQYF. The CDR3 region has the DNA TGTGCCAGCAGCTTAGAGGCCTACACAGATACGCAGTATTTT.

This clonotype was observed at least ten times. The chain is built from TRBV7-2 and TRBJ2-3; TRBD2 matches 7 bases. Trimming took 8 bases from V and 2 from J; bases not matched to a gene: 4. The CDR3 is made up of 13 amino acids. Germline CDR1 and CDR2: SGHTA and FQGNSA. The CDR3: CASGTMTTDTQYF. In DNA form, the CDR3 reads TGTGCCAGCGGGACTATGACCACAGATACGCAGTATTTT.

This clonotype was found many times. The rearrangement joins TRBV7-2 to TRBJ1-3, with unresolved D. Per germline, CDR1 SGHTA and CDR2 FQGNSA. The CDR3 sequence is 15 residues long. V was clipped by 0 bases and J by 0 bases, with 6 bases between them. CDR3 residues: CASSLAYGSGNTIYF. In DNA form, the CDR3 reads TGTGCCAGCAGCTTAGCTTACGGCTCTGGAAACACCATATATTTT.

This clonotype was seen more than once but under ten times. The chain is built from TRBV5-4 and TRBJ2-1; no firm D call. CDR1 and CDR2 from the germline V gene are SGHNT and YYREEE (reference sequence). V dropped 3 bases and J dropped 5 bases, with 6 bases sitting between them. The CDR3 contains 12 residues. Here the CDR3 DNA reads TGTGCCAGCAGCTCCCCCGACAATGAGCAGTTCTTC. As protein: CASSSPDNEQFF.

Notes on this clonotype: A much more abundant neighbour one base away suggests this may be a read error. V is TRBV29-1 and J is TRBJ1-4; weak D call: TRBD1 (5 bases). Germline CDR1 is SQVTM and CDR2 is ANQGSEA. The CDR3 consists of 12 residues. Trimming shortened V by 6 bases and J by 11 bases, and 16 bases separated the two germline ends. The CDR3 region has the DNA TGCAGCGTACCGGAGAAGGGGTGGAAACTGTTTTTT. Its translation is CSVPEKGWKLFF.

This clonotype was counted a few times. The gene calls are TRBV12-3 or TRBV12-4 and TRBJ2-7; D not resolved. The CDR3 runs to 13 residues. V lost 3 bases, J lost 2 bases, and 8 bases lay in between. The CDR3 coding sequence is TGTGCCAGCAGTTTGTCCGGTCCCTACGAGCAGTACTTC. Translation: CASSLSGPYEQYF.

Concerning this clonotype itself: A clone one base away is much larger, so this may be a read error. The V call is TRBV7-2, the J call TRBJ2-3; D is undetermined. From germline, CDR1 is SGHTA and CDR2 FQGNSA. The CDR3 has 13 amino acids. As DNA, the CDR3 is TGTGCCAGCAGCTTAGAGCCTCGCCATACGCGGTATTTT. Its protein is CASSLEPRHTRYF.

This clonotype was seen more than once but under ten times. The J gene is TRBJ2-3, the V gene TRBV29-1; D is unresolved. V was pared by 4 bases and J by 2 bases, with 16 bases between. CDR1 and CDR2 (germline): SQVTM, ANQGSEA. This CDR3 spans 15 amino acids. CDR3 region: CSVVHWTMDTDTQYF. CDR3 DNA: TGCAGCGTTGTTCACTGGACCATGGACACAGATACGCAGTATTTT.

There are a few counts of this clonotype. V and J are TRBV7-6 and TRBJ1-1; 7 bases align to TRBD1. This CDR3 spans 17 amino acids. The V and J ends lost 3 bases and 3 bases, in that order; junction bases with no gene match: 13. Germline V gene lookup returns CDR1 SGHVS and CDR2 FNYEAQ. CDR3 sequence reads: CASSLKWRGQRHTEAFF. As DNA, the CDR3 is TGTGCCAGCAGCTTGAAGTGGAGGGGGCAGCGACACACTGAAGCTTTCTTT.

This clonotype was counted a few times. The rearrangement links TRBV9 to TRBJ2-1; 11 positions match TRBD2. The CDR3 has 17 amino acids. Losses at the gene ends were 4 bases for V and 7 bases for J; bases not matched to a gene: 13. Germline values: CDR1 SGDLS, CDR2 YYNGEE. CDR3 coding DNA: TGTGCCAGCAGCTCTATGACTAGCGGGACCTTTAGGAATGAGCAGTTCTTC. This translates into CASSSMTSGTFRNEQFF.

This clonotype was seen a handful of times. The chain uses TRBV6-2 or TRBV6-3 and TRBJ2-7; TRBD2 aligns across 13 bases. The V segment lost 6 bases and the J segment 3 bases; nucleotides outside the gene matches: 11. CDR1 MNHEY and CDR2 SVGEGT come from the germline V gene. The CDR3 runs to 17 residues. The CDR3 bases are TGTGCCAGCAGGACTGAGAGGACTAGCGGGAGTGTCTACGAGCAGTACTTC. Its protein product is CASRTERTSGSVYEQYF.

A few counts support this clonotype. The chain has TRBV12-3 or TRBV12-4 and TRBJ1-2, with 10 nucleotides matching TRBD1. V was clipped by 10 bases and J by 3 bases; unmatched bases: 8. CDR3 length: 14 amino acids. The CDR3 region is CATSRGTGDYGYTF. CDR3 bases: TGTGCCACCTCTAGAGGGACAGGGGACTATGGCTACACCTTC.

The gene calls are TRBV6-5 and TRBJ2-7; D is ambiguous. The germline V and J ends were trimmed by 0 bases and 6 bases, with 21 bases remaining between them. Germline-derived CDR1 and CDR2 are MNHEY and SVGAGI. The CDR3 runs to 17 residues. The CDR3 here is CASSYSFVLLDRSEQYF. The CDR3 region has the DNA TGTGCCAGCAGTTACTCCTTTGTTTTATTGGACCGCTCCGAGCAGTACTTC.

This chain connects TRBV5-1 to TRBJ2-7; D might be TRBD1 or TRBD2, each matching 5 bases. The germline V and J ends were trimmed by 3 bases and 2 bases, with 9 bases remaining between them. CDR3 length: 13 amino acids. The V gene's germline CDR1 is SGHRS and CDR2 YFSETQ. The CDR3 region has the DNA TGCGCCAGCAGCTGGGAGACAGCCTACGAGCAGTACTTC. As protein: CASSWETAYEQYF.

The V call is TRBV5-6, the J call TRBJ2-1; the D is unclear. V shed 0 bases and J shed 9 bases, with 7 bases lying between them. The CDR3 spans 12 residues. Looked up from germline, CDR1 is SGHDT and CDR2 is YYEEEE. The CDR3 protein is CASSLVVAEQFF. The CDR3 bases are TGTGCCAGCAGCTTGGTGGTCGCTGAGCAGTTCTTC.

This clonotype has only a few counts. The chain joins TRBV19 to TRBJ1-1, with D tentatively TRBD1 (6 bases). Per the germline V gene, CDR1 is LNHDA and CDR2 is SQIVND (reference sequence). V lost 8 bases and J 1 base, leaving 14 bases between the germline ends. CDR3 length: 14 residues. CDR3 sequence: CASSPWGANTEAFF. In DNA form, the CDR3 reads TGTGCCAGTTCACCTTGGGGGGCGAACACTGAAGCTTTCTTT.

This chain links TRBV2 with TRBJ2-1; 12 bases match TRBD2. This CDR3 region has 16 residues. Germline V gene sequence: CDR1 SNHLY, CDR2 FYNNEI. Trimming cost V 6 bases and J 7 bases; bases outside gene matches: 10. The CDR3 loop is CASRLRLAGVRNEQFF. The CDR3 region has the DNA TGTGCCAGCAGGCTCCGACTAGCGGGAGTACGTAATGAGCAGTTCTTC.

This clonotype was counted at least ten times. The chain combines TRBV5-5 with TRBJ2-1, with 9 bases matching TRBD2. Germline values: CDR1 SGHKS, CDR2 YYEKEE (reference sequence). This CDR3 comprises 13 residues. Trimming cost V 0 bases and J 10 bases; bases outside gene matches: 2. The CDR3 protein is CASSLGAGGEQFF. CDR3 sequence (DNA): TGTGCCAGCAGCTTGGGAGCGGGAGGCGAGCAGTTCTTC.

The J gene is TRBJ2-3, the V gene TRBV7-9, with D perhaps matching TRBD1 (5 bases). The CDR3 totals 15 residues. CDR1 is SEHNR, CDR2 FQNEAQ, per germline (reference sequence). V lost 4 bases and J 6 bases, leaving 17 bases between the germline ends. The DNA for the CDR3 is TGTGCCAGCAGCTCTTCAGGCAGGGAAGGGGATACGCAGTATTTT. It is translated as CASSSSGREGDTQYF.

This clonotype was seen repeatedly, ten times or more. This chain links TRBV7-2 with TRBJ1-1, with D perhaps matching TRBD1 (6 bases). The CDR3 contains 14 residues. Germline lookup yields CDR1 SGHTA and CDR2 FQGNSA. The germline V and J ends were trimmed by 0 bases and 5 bases, with 10 bases remaining between them. DNA for the CDR3: TGTGCCAGCAGCTTAGCGCAGGGGCAGACTGAAGCTTTCTTT. Amino acids: CASSLAQGQTEAFF.

This chain joins TRBV6-2 or TRBV6-3 and TRBJ2-5, with TRBD2 identical over 9 bases. The CDR3 is 16 amino acids. The germline gives CDR1 MNHEY, CDR2 SVGEGT. The junction had 11 bases not matched to a gene; V was cut back by 4 bases and J by 5 bases. The CDR3 reads CASSWSSGRMWETQYF. Here the CDR3 DNA reads TGTGCCAGCAGTTGGAGTAGCGGGAGAATGTGGGAGACCCAGTACTTC.

The V call is TRBV2, the J call TRBJ2-7; TRBD2 might be the D (6 bases). Germline assignment: CDR1 SNHLY and CDR2 FYNNEI. V was cut by 2 bases and J by 6 bases, with 11 bases left in between. This CDR3 has 13 amino acids. The CDR3 loop reads CASSEIGLIEQYF. In nucleotides, the CDR3 is TGTGCCAGCAGTGAAATCGGACTAATCGAGCAGTACTTC.

This clonotype was detected once. V and J are TRBV6-8 and TRBJ1-1, with TRBD1 matching over 9 bases. This CDR3 region has 14 residues. V lost 6 bases to trimming and J lost 1 base; unmatched junction nucleotides: 3. Germline-derived CDR1 and CDR2 are MNHGY and SAAAGT. This chain's CDR3 is CASRRTGANTEAFF. The CDR3 region has the DNA TGTGCCAGCAGGAGGACAGGGGCGAACACTGAAGCTTTCTTT.

In this sample, this clonotype turned up a few times. The chain uses TRBV6-5 and TRBJ2-2; D may be TRBD1 (6 bases). CDR3 length: 13 amino acids. Germline CDR1 reads MNHEY; CDR2 reads SVGAGI. V lost 7 bases and J lost 3, with 9 bases in between. For the CDR3, the DNA is TGTGCCAGCATAAGGACAGACACCGGGGAGCTGTTTTTT. This encodes CASIRTDTGELFF.

The chain has TRBV11-2 and TRBJ2-1, with 9 bases that match TRBD1. This CDR3 comprises 15 residues. V shed 5 bases and J 7 bases; nucleotides not matched to a gene: 9. Germline V gene lookup returns CDR1 SGHAT and CDR2 FQNNGV. The CDR3 sequence: CASSNPGQGLNEQFF. The CDR3 bases are TGTGCCAGCAGCAACCCGGGACAGGGTTTGAATGAGCAGTTCTTC.